This T cell receptor (beta chain) came from a study of graft-versus-host responses after intestinal transplantation. For the study at large: The recipients all started with anti-thymocyte globulin induction and then took tacrolimus and steroids for 3 to 4 years.

The CDR3 sequence is 15 residues long. With 5 bases removed from V and 2 bases from J, the gap between germline ends came to 13 bases. Germline values: CDR1 MDHEN, CDR2 SYDVKM. Generated by immunoSEQ multiplex PCR, the TCRdb table keeps only in-frame clones and is missing some. The data hold approximately 50,000 clones, with around nine tenths observed a single time. This specimen was PBMCs, taken 26 days after transplant. The receptor was isolated from a human patient who received an intestinal transplant, so some T cells may come from the graft donor. The chain uses TRBV28 and TRBJ1-5; tentative D call: TRBD1 (6 bases). CDR3 coding DNA: TGTGCCAGCAGTCACTCCAGGGGTGGCAATCAGCCCCAGCATTTT. Residues: CASSHSRGGNQPQHF.